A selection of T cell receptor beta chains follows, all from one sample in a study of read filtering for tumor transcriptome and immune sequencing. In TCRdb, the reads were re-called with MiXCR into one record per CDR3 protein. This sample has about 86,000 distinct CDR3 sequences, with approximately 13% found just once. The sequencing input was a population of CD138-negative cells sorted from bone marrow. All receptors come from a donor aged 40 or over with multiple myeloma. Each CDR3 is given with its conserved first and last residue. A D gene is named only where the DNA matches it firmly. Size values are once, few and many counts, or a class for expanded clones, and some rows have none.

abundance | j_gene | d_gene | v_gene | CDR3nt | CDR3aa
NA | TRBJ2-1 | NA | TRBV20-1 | TGCAGTGCTAGACTTCCGACTAGAGGCAGTGAGCAGTTCTTC | CSARLPTRGSEQFF
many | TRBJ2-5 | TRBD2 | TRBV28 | TGTGCCAGCAGTTCCGCCGGGGGGAAAGAGACCCAGTACTTC | CASSSAGGKETQYF
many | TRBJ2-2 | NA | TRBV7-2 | TGTGCCAGCAGCTTAGCGGGAGTAAGGGGGGAGCTGTTTTTT | CASSLAGVRGELFF
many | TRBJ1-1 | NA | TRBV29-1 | TGCAGCGTTGGGGGGGCAGGGGCCGTTTCTGATGAGGACACTGAAGCTTTCTTT | CSVGGAGAVSDEDTEAFF
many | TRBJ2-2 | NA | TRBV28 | TGTGCCAGCAGTTTATTGCGGCCAGGGGGGGACACCGGGGAGCTGTTTTTT | CASSLLRPGGDTGELFF
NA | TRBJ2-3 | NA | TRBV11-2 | TGTGCCAGCAGCTTAGGCCCCGACCGCACAGATACGCAGTATTTT | CASSLGPDRTDTQYF
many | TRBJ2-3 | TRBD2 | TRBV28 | TGTGCCAGCGGTAGCGGGAGCACAGATACGCAGTATTTT | CASGSGSTDTQYF
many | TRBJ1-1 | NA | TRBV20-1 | TGCAGTGCTACACAGGGTTACACTGAAGCTTTCTTT | CSATQGYTEAFF
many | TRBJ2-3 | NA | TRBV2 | TGTGCCAGCAGTGAATATCGGACCCGAGCAGATACGCAGTATTTT | CASSEYRTRADTQYF
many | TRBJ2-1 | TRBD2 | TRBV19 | TGTGCCAGTAGTCCCCGGACTAGCGGGCACAATGAGCAGTTCTTC | CASSPRTSGHNEQFF
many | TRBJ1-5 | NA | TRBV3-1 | TGTGCCAGCAGCCGAACCGGAGGCAATCAGCCCCAGCATTTT | CASSRTGGNQPQHF
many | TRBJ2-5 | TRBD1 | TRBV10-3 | TGTGCCATCAGAGGGACAGGAGAGACCCAGTACTTC | CAIRGTGETQYF
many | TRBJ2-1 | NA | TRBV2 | TGTGCCAGCAGTGAAAGAAGGTGGACGGAGACCTACAATGAGCAGTTCTTC | CASSERRWTETYNEQFF
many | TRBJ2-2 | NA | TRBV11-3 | TGTGCCAGCAGCTCCCCCATTAACACCGGGGAGCTGTTTTTT | CASSSPINTGELFF